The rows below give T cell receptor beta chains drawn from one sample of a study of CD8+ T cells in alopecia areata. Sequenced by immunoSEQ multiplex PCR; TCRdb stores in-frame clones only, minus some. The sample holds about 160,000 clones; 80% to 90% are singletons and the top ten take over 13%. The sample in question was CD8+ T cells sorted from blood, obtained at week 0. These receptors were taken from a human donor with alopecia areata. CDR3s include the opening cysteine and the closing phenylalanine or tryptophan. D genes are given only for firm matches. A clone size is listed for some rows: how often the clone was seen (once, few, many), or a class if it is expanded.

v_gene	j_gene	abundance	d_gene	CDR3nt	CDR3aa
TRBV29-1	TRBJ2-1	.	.	TGCAGCGTTGGGGGAGTAGACCCCTCCTACAATGAGCAGTTCTTC	CSVGGVDPSYNEQFF
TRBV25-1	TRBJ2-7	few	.	TGTGCCAGCCTGGTCGAGCCCTCCTACGAGCAGTACTTC	CASLVEPSYEQYF
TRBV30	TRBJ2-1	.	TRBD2	TGTGCCTGGAGTGTACAGGCTAGCGGGAATGAGCAGTTCTTC	CAWSVQASGNEQFF
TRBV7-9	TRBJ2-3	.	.	TGTGCCAGCAGCTTGGTTGCGGATACGCAGTATTTT	CASSLVADTQYF
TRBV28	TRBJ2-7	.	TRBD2	TGTGCCAGCAGTTCCCATTCTAGCGGGAGGGCCCTCGAGCAGTACTTC	CASSSHSSGRALEQYF
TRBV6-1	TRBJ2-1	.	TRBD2	TGTGCCAGCAGTGGGGTAGCGGGACGTATAAATGAGCAGTTCTTC	CASSGVAGRINEQFF
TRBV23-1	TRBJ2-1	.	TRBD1	TGCGCCAGGGACAGGCCCAGCTCCTACAATGAGCAGTTCTTC	CARDRPSSYNEQFF
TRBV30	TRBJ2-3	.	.	TGTGCCTGGAGTCGGACCCGGTTCACAGATACGCAGTATTTT	CAWSRTRFTDTQYF
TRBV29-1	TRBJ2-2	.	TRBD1	TGCAGCGCACTTGGGACAGGGCACACCGGGGAGCTGTTTTTT	CSALGTGHTGELFF
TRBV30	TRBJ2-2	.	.	TGTGCCTGGAGTGTCCTCTCCGGGGAGCTGTTTTTT	CAWSVLSGELFF
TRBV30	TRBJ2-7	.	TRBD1	TGTGCCTGGAGTGCACCCCGACAGGGACCCCTAGACGAGCAGTACTTC	CAWSAPRQGPLDEQYF
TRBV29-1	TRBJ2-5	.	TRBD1	TGCAGCGTTGAAGAGGGGACAGGGAAAGAGACCCAGTACTTC	CSVEEGTGKETQYF
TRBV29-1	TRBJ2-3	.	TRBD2	TGCAGCGTTGTTCGGGCTAGCGGGGGGATTACAGATACGCAGTATTTT	CSVVRASGGITDTQYF
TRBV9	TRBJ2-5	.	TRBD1	TGTGCCAGCAGCGGAGGGGCAGGGGGCTACCAAGAGACCCAGTACTTC	CASSGGAGGYQETQYF
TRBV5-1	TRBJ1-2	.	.	TGCGCCAGCAGCTTGGAGCCAGCCTCCCCGAACTATGGCTACACCTTC	CASSLEPASPNYGYTF
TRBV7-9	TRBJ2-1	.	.	TGTGCCAGCAGCGCCCGACTAGGGCAAAGTGAGCAGTTCTTC	CASSARLGQSEQFF
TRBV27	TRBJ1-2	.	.	TGTGCCAGCAGTTTATCCTCACAGGGCCCACGGGGCTACACCTTC	CASSLSSQGPRGYTF
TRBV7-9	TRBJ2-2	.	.	TGTGCCAGCATTCAGGGGCGGAACACCGGGGAGCTGTTTTTT	CASIQGRNTGELFF